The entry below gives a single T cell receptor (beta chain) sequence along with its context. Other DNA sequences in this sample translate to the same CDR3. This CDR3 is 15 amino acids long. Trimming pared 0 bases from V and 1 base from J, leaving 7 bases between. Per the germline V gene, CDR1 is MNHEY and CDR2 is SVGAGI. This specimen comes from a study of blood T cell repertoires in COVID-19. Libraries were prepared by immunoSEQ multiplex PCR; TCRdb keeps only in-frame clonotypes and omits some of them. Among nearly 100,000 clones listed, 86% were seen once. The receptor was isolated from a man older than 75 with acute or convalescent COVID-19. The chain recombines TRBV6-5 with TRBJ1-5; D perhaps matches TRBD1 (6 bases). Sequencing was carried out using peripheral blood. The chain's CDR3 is CASSYSQGSNQPQHF. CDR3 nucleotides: TGTGCCAGCAGTTACTCGCAGGGGAGCAATCAGCCCCAGCATTTT.